In its sample, the clone carrying this TCR beta chain was seen a few times. Its target is unknown. TCRdb reprocessed the RT-PCR reads with MiXCR, giving one entry per CDR3 protein. The data contain 500,000 or so distinct CDR3 sequences, 15% to 20% of them singletons. These data come from a study of response to subunit inactivated influenza vaccine. Whole-study results and caveats: Authors suggested seasonal influenza vaccinations each recruit few new T cells.

This clonotype originated in a man between 50 and 70 years old who received an inactivated influenza vaccine. The source was CD4+ T cells sorted from PBMCs, collected roughly 24 months after vaccination.

CDR3: CASSLLSGQGSEAFF. As DNA, the CDR3 is TGTGCCAGCAGCTTATTATCGGGACAGGGGTCTGAAGCTTTCTTT. The chain employs TRBV7-9 and TRBJ1-1, with TRBD1 matching 10 bases. Losses at the gene ends were 2 bases for V and 6 bases for J; bases not matched to a gene: 6. The CDR3 sequence is 15 residues long. Germline V gives CDR1 SEHNR, CDR2 FQNEAQ (reference sequence).